The T cell receptor beta chain under discussion was sequenced for a study of cytomegalovirus exposure and HLA in healthy donors. The CDR3 consists of 18 residues. The junction had 12 bases not matched to a gene; V was cut back by 3 bases and J by 1 base. The germline gives CDR1 KGHSH, CDR2 LQKENI. This PCR relied on a set of 60 Vbeta primers and 13 Jbeta primers. Assay used: immunoSEQ multiplex PCR; TCRdb lists only in-frame clones, some missing. The table records about 170,000 clones, 65% to 85% of them present only once. V is TRBV18 and J is TRBJ2-7, with 10 bases that match TRBD1. This clonotype was obtained from a boy aged 2-15 years in good health and CMV-seronegative. Sequencing was performed on PBMCs. CDR3 region: CASSPLGTGDGSSYEQYF. CDR3 coding DNA: TGTGCCAGCTCACCGCTCGGGACAGGGGACGGTAGTTCCTACGAGCAGTACTTC.